The 23 T cell receptor beta chains in this list originate from one sample, sequenced in a study of regulatory T cells in long-lasting Graves disease. Stated time point: newly diagnosed GD, antithyroid drugs for less than 3 months. Making the TCR library involved RNA that had been extracted from PBMCs. The TCR beta library used iRepertoire HTBI primers with Arm-PCR amplification of CDR3. Using its own MiXCR run on the multiplex PCR reads, TCRdb lists one record per CDR3 protein. The sample has more than 450,000 distinct CDR3 sequences, around 12% seen once. This same sample was also part of a study on T cells in Graves' hyperthyroidism and ophthalmopathy.

Sequenced material: peripheral blood mononuclear cells (PBMCs), taken at new diagnosis, from a patient treated with antithyroid drugs. The receptors were sampled from a woman aged 25 to 45 with Graves disease.

In regard to this clonotype: A much more abundant neighbour one base away suggests this may be a read error. The genes are TRBV7-9 and TRBJ2-3; D is uncertain. Germline CDR1 reads SEHNR; CDR2 reads FQNEAQ (reference sequence). The CDR3 consists of 16 residues. Trimming cost V 7 bases and J 6 bases, with 23 bases left between them. The CDR3: CASTPLSVRFADTQYF. The CDR3 DNA reads TGTGCCAGCACCCCCTTAAGCGTGAGGTTTGCGGATACGCAGTATTTT.

This clonotype was observed a handful of times. The CDR3 is CAPYAPRQFSYEQYF. CDR3 sequence (DNA): TGTGCCCCCTACGCCCCAAGGCAGTTCTCCTACGAGCAGTACTTC. V is TRBV19 and J is TRBJ2-7, with no clear D. Germline CDR1 LNHDA, CDR2 SQIVND (reference sequence). This CDR3 has 15 amino acids. The V end was cut by 11 bases, the J end by 0 bases, with 20 bases between. The full variable domain, its missing parts supplied by reference TRBV19 and TRBJ2-7, is DGGITQSPKYLFRKEGQNVTLSCEQNLNHDAMYWYRQDPGQGLRLIYYSQIVNDFQKGDIAEGYSVSREKKESFPLTVTSAQKNPTAFYLCAPYAPRQFSYEQYFGPGTRLTVT.

This clonotype was recorded at least ten times. This chain links TRBV30 with TRBJ1-4; D not certain. Trimming took 7 bases from V and 8 from J, leaving 20 bases between them. The CDR3 runs to 14 residues. CDR1 and CDR2 (germline): GTSNPN, SVGIG (reference sequence). CDR3 sequence reads: CASNQASKVEKLFF. CDR3 DNA sequence: TGTGCCTCGAACCAAGCCTCGAAGGTGGAAAAACTGTTTTTT.

The sample holds many counts of this clonotype. The gene calls are TRBV18 and TRBJ1-1; no firm D call. The CDR3 has 15 amino acids. V dropped 3 bases and J dropped 3 bases, with 14 bases sitting between them. Germline loops: CDR1 KGHSH, CDR2 LQKENI. CDR3 nucleotides: TGTGCCAGCTCACCCAATCGACAACGAGACACTGAAGCTTTCTTT. Translation gives CASSPNRQRDTEAFF.

This clonotype was recorded many times. The chain uses TRBV12-5 and TRBJ2-3, with TRBD2 matching 15 bases. The CDR3 runs to 19 residues. J gave up 4 bases and V 6 bases, and 14 bases lay outside the gene matches. The germline V gene has CDR1 LGHNT and CDR2 FRNRAP. CDR3: CASGHWTSGRARRSDTQYF. The CDR3 DNA sequence: TGTGCTAGTGGCCATTGGACTAGCGGGAGGGCCCGTCGATCAGATACGCAGTATTTT.

This clonotype was recorded many times. This chain uses TRBV2 with TRBJ1-2, with D hard to call. V lost 8 bases, J lost 8 bases, and 9 bases lay in between. The CDR3 consists of 10 residues. CDR1 is SNHLY, CDR2 FYNNEI, per germline. CDR3 nucleotides: TGTGCCAGCCGGGAAGGGGGCTACACCTTC. This encodes CASREGGYTF.

This clonotype has ten or more counts. The V gene is TRBV3-1, the J gene TRBJ2-3, with 9 bases matching TRBD2. Germline V lookup: CDR1 LGHDT, CDR2 YNNKEL (reference sequence). J was trimmed by 4 bases and V by 1 base; bases with no gene match: 6. CDR3 size: 16 residues. CDR3 sequence (DNA): TGTGCCAGCAGCCAAGTAAGCGGGAGGAGGGCAGATACGCAGTATTTT. Translating gives CASSQVSGRRADTQYF.

This clonotype was seen a few times. The chain uses TRBV20-1 and TRBJ2-7; D may be TRBD1 or TRBD2 (5 bases each). Trimming removed 4 bases from V and 2 bases from J, with 12 bases in between. The length of the CDR3 is 13 residues. Germline V gene sequence: CDR1 DFQATT, CDR2 SNEGSKA (reference sequence). As DNA, the CDR3 is TGCAGTGCTAAAGACACGGGACCCTACGAGCAGTACTTC. Residues: CSAKDTGPYEQYF.

This clonotype was recorded a few times. This chain links TRBV19 with TRBJ2-7, with a weak D call TRBD2 (6 bases). V was cut by 0 bases and J by 5 bases, with 11 bases left in between. This CDR3 has 14 residues. Germline assignment: CDR1 LNHDA and CDR2 SQIVND (reference sequence). CDR3 sequence reads: CASSIDLEGHEQYF. The CDR3 DNA reads TGTGCCAGTAGTATAGATCTGGAGGGCCACGAGCAGTACTTC.

There are many counts of this clonotype. The chain combines TRBV7-2 with TRBJ2-5; a possible D gene is TRBD2 (6 bases). The CDR3 covers 15 residues. V dropped 4 bases and J dropped 5 bases, with 17 bases sitting between them. Germline CDR1 and CDR2: SGHTA and FQGNSA. CDR3 loop: CASSYLARSGETQYF. CDR3 DNA: TGTGCCAGCAGCTACCTAGCGAGAAGCGGGGAGACCCAGTACTTC.

This clonotype was found many times. The rearrangement joins TRBV4-1 to TRBJ2-1; 11 bases match TRBD2. J lost 5 bases, V lost 1 base, and 1 base had no gene match. CDR1 is MGHRA and CDR2 is YSYEKL in the germline V gene. The CDR3 spans 15 residues. The CDR3 loop reads CASSQVAGGNNEQFF. The CDR3 DNA is TGCGCCAGCAGCCAAGTAGCGGGAGGGAACAATGAGCAGTTCTTC.

This clonotype was detected ten times or more. V and J are TRBV6-1 and TRBJ1-2; 7 positions agree with TRBD1. V trimming: 7 bases; J trimming: 4 bases; junction bases outside the gene matches: 9. This CDR3 is 14 amino acids long. CDR1 and CDR2 (germline): MNHNS, SASEGT. The CDR3 DNA reads as TGTGCCAGCACAAAGGACAGGATAGTCTATGGCTACACCTTC. Its protein product is CASTKDRIVYGYTF.

A remark on this clonotype: A much larger clone differs by one base, so this may be a read error. The chain has TRBV6-2 or TRBV6-3 and TRBJ2-7, with 7 positions matching TRBD1. Germline CDR1 MNHEY, CDR2 SVGEGT. The CDR3 has 15 residues. CDR3 sequence (DNA): TGTGCCATCAGTTACTACGGGACAGTCTCCTACGAGCAGTACTTC. Translating it yields CAISYYGTVSYEQYF.

This clonotype was recorded many times. CDR3 residues: CASSDFEEQYF. CDR3 in DNA: TGTGCCAGCAGTGATTTCGAGGAGCAGTACTTC. The V call is TRBV2, the J call TRBJ2-7; D gene uncertain. The ends were cut back, 3 bases at V and 7 bases at J, with 7 bases in the middle. The germline gives CDR1 SNHLY, CDR2 FYNNEI. The CDR3 has 11 amino acids.

This clonotype turned up a few times. A much larger clonotype is one base distant, so this may be a read error. The chain couples TRBV11-3 to TRBJ2-3; D is ambiguous. The CDR3 is made up of 12 amino acids. Per the germline V gene, CDR1 is SGHNT and CDR2 is YENEEA. CDR3 protein: CASSPRGDTRYF. CDR3 DNA: TGTGCCAGCAGCCCTCGCGGAGATACGCGGTATTTT.

This clonotype was counted ten times or more. V is TRBV27 and J is TRBJ1-1; TRBD1 is a possible D gene (5 bases). This CDR3 spans 16 amino acids. Looked up from germline, CDR1 is MNHEY and CDR2 is SMNVEV (reference sequence). V lost 0 bases and J lost 6, with 17 bases in between. For the CDR3, the DNA is TGTGCCAGCAGTTTATCGGGGGTTGGGAGAGCCCCTGAAGCTTTCTTT. Amino acid sequence: CASSLSGVGRAPEAFF.

The table lists this clonotype with many counts. The chain couples TRBV11-2 to TRBJ1-4, with 9 bases that match TRBD1. CDR1 and CDR2 from the germline V gene are SGHAT and FQNNGV. Trimming cost V 3 bases and J 6 bases; bases outside gene matches: 8. This CDR3 spans 16 amino acids. In DNA form, the CDR3 reads TGTGCCAGCAGCTTTGACTGGACAGGGGTCGATGAAAAACTGTTTTTT. Translated, it gives CASSFDWTGVDEKLFF.

This clonotype came up many times. The chain uses TRBV4-1 and TRBJ2-7; tentative D call: TRBD2 (5 bases). Trimming cost V 0 bases and J 1 base, with 13 bases left between them. The CDR3 length is 16 residues. Germline lookup yields CDR1 MGHRA and CDR2 YSYEKL. The CDR3 DNA sequence: TGCGCCAGCAGCCAAGACCCGGGATGGGGTTCCTACGAGCAGTACTTC. This translates into CASSQDPGWGSYEQYF.

The sample holds many counts of this clonotype. The gene calls are TRBV19 and TRBJ1-4; no firm D call. This CDR3 comprises 15 residues. V shed 5 bases and J shed 0 bases, with 10 bases lying between them. Germline V gene lookup returns CDR1 LNHDA and CDR2 SQIVND (reference sequence). The CDR3 sequence is CASSPMRPTNEKLFF. Written as DNA, the CDR3 is TGTGCCAGTAGTCCGATGCGCCCAACTAATGAAAAACTGTTTTTT.

This clonotype has more than one count but fewer than ten. One junction end disagrees with the germline gene, perhaps due to a read error. J is TRBJ2-7 and V is TRBV2, with TRBD1 identical over 8 bases. The CDR3 runs 13 residues. CDR1 is SNHLY, CDR2 FYNNEI, per germline. The CDR3 protein is CAGRNQGAGEQYF. The CDR3 DNA reads TGTGCCGGCAGGAACCAGGGGGCAGGCGAGCAGTACTTC.

This clonotype was seen ten or more times. The gene calls are TRBV11-2 and TRBJ2-1; 9 bases are a match to TRBD2. The CDR3 totals 18 residues. The trim removed 2 bases at V and 2 bases at J, leaving 10 bases unmatched. CDR1 is SGHAT and CDR2 is FQNNGV in the germline V gene. DNA of the CDR3: TGTGCCAGCAGCTTATATAGCGGGGGAAAGAAGGCCTACAATGAGCAGTTCTTC. Protein product: CASSLYSGGKKAYNEQFF.

This clonotype was counted many times. This sequence joins TRBV30 and TRBJ2-1; D ambiguous. V gave up 2 bases and J gave up 7 bases, with 12 bases separating them. Germline V CDR1 and CDR2: GTSNPN, SVGIG (reference sequence). CDR3 length: 13 amino acids. Written as DNA, the CDR3 is TGTGCCTGGAGTAGGGCCATGATGAATGAGCAGTTCTTC. Translated: CAWSRAMMNEQFF. The whole variable domain, filled in from reference TRBV30 and TRBJ2-1, reads SQTIHQWPATLVQPVGSPLSLECTVEGTSNPNLYWYRQAAGRGLQLLFYSVGIGQISSEVPQNLSASRPQDRQFILSSKKLLLSDSGFYLCAWSRAMMNEQFFGPGTRLTVL.

Many counts were recorded for this clonotype. This chain links TRBV7-9 with TRBJ1-6, with D perhaps TRBD1 (5 bases). V was shortened by 7 bases and J by 8 bases, with 18 bases between the two germline ends. Germline assignment: CDR1 SEHNR and CDR2 FQNEAQ (reference sequence). The CDR3 contains 15 residues. CDR3 in amino acids: CASTNWGSQDSPLHF. The CDR3 DNA sequence: TGTGCCAGCACCAACTGGGGCAGCCAGGATTCACCCCTCCACTTT.